This note documents a single T cell receptor beta chain sequence. The data were obtained in a study of blood T cell repertoires in COVID-19. Study in general: The samples span acute and convalescent COVID-19 from the United States, Italy and Spain. Sources were T cells, B-cell-depleted T cells, or PBMCs; the material itself was cDNA or gDNA.

How the authors handled the data: How many nucleated cells were present was estimated from reference gene primer amplification. The table came from immunoSEQ multiplex PCR; TCRdb's copy has only in-frame clones and leaves some out. That table is the source of V, J and clone size, and D and trimming were worked out from the DNA. The sample carries about 230,000 clones, roughly 84% recorded once. This CDR3 is built from 12 residues. The germline gives CDR1 MNHEY, CDR2 SVGAGI. Deletions cut 7 bases from V and 5 bases from J, with 11 bases between. Sequenced material: peripheral blood. The TCR comes from a man in his forties with acute or convalescent COVID-19. The chain combines TRBV6-5 with TRBJ2-5; D uncertain. CDR3 protein: CASTPSRETQYF. The CDR3 DNA is TGTGCCAGCACTCCATCGAGGGAGACCCAGTACTTC.